The 2 T cell receptor beta chains presented below share a single source sample, sequenced in a study of T cells after yellow fever vaccination. Each CDR3 protein gets one entry after TCRdb re-called the 5' RACE reads with MiXCR. The sample lists roughly 500,000 distinct CDR3 sequences, less than 20% occurring once. The source was PBMCs, collected 15 days after the yellow fever booster vaccination. The receptors were gathered from a man aged 25 to 45 who received the YFV17D yellow fever vaccine.

A few counts support this clonotype. V gene TRBV9 combines with J gene TRBJ2-3, with 8 bases aligning to TRBD2. Germline CDR1 and CDR2: SGDLS and YYNGEE. After removal of 0 bases from V and 13 bases from J, the junction contained 7 bases not matched to a gene. CDR3 length equals 13 residues. The DNA of the CDR3 is TGTGCCAGCAGCGTAGCGGATAGCGGGAAGGAGTATTTT. This translates into CASSVADSGKEYF.

V and J are TRBV19 and TRBJ1-6; perhaps TRBD1 as D (6 bases). Germline lookup yields CDR1 LNHDA and CDR2 SQIVND (reference sequence). The V end lost 5 bases, the J end lost 9 bases, and 11 bases lay between the germline ends. The CDR3 loop spans 13 amino acids. CDR3 sequence (DNA): TGTGCCAGTAGTCCCCCGGGGGCTTCACCCCTCCACTTT. This encodes CASSPPGASPLHF.